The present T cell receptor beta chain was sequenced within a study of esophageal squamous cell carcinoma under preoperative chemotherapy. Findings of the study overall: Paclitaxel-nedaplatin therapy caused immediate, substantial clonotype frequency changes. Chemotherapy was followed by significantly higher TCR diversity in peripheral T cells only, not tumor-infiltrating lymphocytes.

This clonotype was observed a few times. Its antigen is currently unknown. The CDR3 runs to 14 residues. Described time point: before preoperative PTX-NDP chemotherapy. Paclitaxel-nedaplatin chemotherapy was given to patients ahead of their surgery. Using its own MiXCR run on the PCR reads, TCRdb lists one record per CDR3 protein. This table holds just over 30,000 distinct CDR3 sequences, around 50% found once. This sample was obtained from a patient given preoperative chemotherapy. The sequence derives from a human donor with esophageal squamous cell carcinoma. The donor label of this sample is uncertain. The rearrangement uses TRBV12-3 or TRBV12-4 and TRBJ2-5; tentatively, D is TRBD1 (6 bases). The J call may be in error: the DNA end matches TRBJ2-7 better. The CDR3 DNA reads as TGTGCCAGCACTACCACAGGGAGTTGGTACGAGCAGTACTTC. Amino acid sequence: CASTTTGSWYEQYF.